This T cell receptor beta chain was profiled in a study of neurological immune-mediated disorders (dated by TCRdb to the late 2010s). Looking at the study overall: The study compared peripheral blood TCR-beta repertoires of HTLV-I-associated myelopathy (HAM/TSP) patients, multiple sclerosis patients and healthy controls using UMI-based sequencing. The cohort included roughly 71 subjects: roughly 15 with HAM/TSP, around 34 with multiple sclerosis, and roughly 20 healthy controls. Longitudinal samples, technical triplicates and paired sorted CD4+ and CD8+ T-cell subsets, alongside PBMC samples, were included among the 106 TCR-beta libraries. Longitudinal HAM/TSP donors and healthy donors each had 3 time-points at intervals of about 3-45 months. What the authors observed across the whole study: Across subjects, expanded clones never shared an identical CDR3 amino acid sequence, which suggests that the TCR-beta repertoires in every group were private. TCR clonal expansion was highest in HAM/TSP patients and lowest in MS patients, with MS patients falling below even healthy controls.

The meaning of the sample's time point label: longitudinal time-point 3. For unsorted PBMC libraries, 2 million PBMCs were used after storage in RNAlater at -80 degrees C until RNA extraction. Peripheral blood was subjected to Ficoll-Hypaque density gradient centrifugation to isolate PBMCs, which were then cryopreserved in liquid nitrogen. cDNA was synthesized by template-switch 5'RACE using a primer carrying a 10-nucleotide random unique molecular identifier by which each TCR transcript was tagged. Every sequencing run covered 15-18 subjects and yielded more than 160 million TCR-beta sequences. The RNeasy kit was used for extraction of total RNA. Using the KAPA Real-time Library Amplification kit, TCR-beta VDJ regions were amplified with primers for the TCR constant region and the 5'RACE anchor. Sample indexes and Illumina adaptors were added in a first PCR, after which library yield was increased in a second PCR. After Ampure bead purification, the TCR product of roughly 650 bp was size-selected on a 2% E-gel SizeSelection system. Before pooling, libraries had their quality checked on a Bioanalyzer, their concentration measured with Qubit, and their quantity determined with the Kapa Library Quantification kit. An Illumina HiSeq 2500 was used to sequence the libraries paired-end at 2 x 150 bp. To increase sequence diversity, about 25-31% phiX was spiked into each library pool. As for the authors' bioinformatics: The quality-filtered reads were processed with the UMI-based MiGEC pipeline, whose error correction step removed more than 75% of the raw TCR sequences. IMGT germline references were used for alignment of VDJ genes, and clonotypes were defined by a unique CDR3 amino acid sequence together with V-J genes. VDJtools evaluated clonal expansion, Shannon diversity and CDR3 relatedness (CalcPairwiseDistances, ClusterSamples); CLCbio workbench built phylogenetic trees. A clone was classed as expanded if it had 8 or more unique UMIs, a cutoff based on coefficient-of-variation modelling across technical triplicates. TCRdb applied fastp at Q25 and MiXCR to the public reads, then kept only in-frame beta chains. Rows merge per CDR3 protein into single entries with the most common DNA and genes. The V and J calls and clone size are TCRdb's, not the authors'. Counted in this sample were over 90,000 distinct CDR3 sequences; 11% of them appeared once. About 3% of the sample is held by the ten biggest clonotypes.

Many counts were recorded for this clonotype. What antigen it recognizes has not been identified. It has no much larger one-base neighbor in the sample; base qualities were not kept. In the germline V gene (reference sequence), CDR1 corresponds to DFQATT and CDR2 to SNEGSKA. V trim: 7 bases; J trim: 4 bases; unmatched bases: 10. The CDR3 goes from the cysteine to the phenylalanine over 14 residues. Of all the DNA, just the CDR3 is kept, 42 bases in frame from base 1. This clonotype was obtained from a female donor with HTLV-1-associated myelopathy (HAM/TSP). The chain links TRBV20-1 with TRBJ1-1, and TRBD1 aligns with 9 junction nucleotides. Sequencing input: PBMCs. Here is the DNA: TGCAGTGTCGTTACCGGGACAGGGAGCACTGAAGCTTTCTTT. This is translated as CSVVTGTGSTEAFF.